The 31 T cell receptor beta chains reported below all come from one sample, sequenced in a study of CD8+ T cells in alopecia areata. Treatment here: oral pan-JAK inhibitor, 5-10 mg twice daily. Extraction and reverse transcription of RNA yielded cDNA as the sequencing template. Here immunoSEQ multiplex PCR was the method, and the copy in TCRdb shows in-frame clones only, minus some. This sample yields approximately 200,000 clones, of which 50% to 60% are seen a single time; 3.3% belongs to the top ten. The sample in question was CD4+ T cells sorted from blood, obtained at week 4, from a patient treated with tofacitinib. The receptors were sampled from a human donor with alopecia areata.

CDR3 residues: CASSVGEATQYF. CDR3 DNA sequence: TGTGCCAGCAGTGTCGGAGAGGCGACGCAGTATTTT. The chain employs TRBV2 and TRBJ2-3, with unresolved D. Trimming took 4 bases from V and 9 from J, leaving 11 bases between them. Germline V gene sequence: CDR1 SNHLY, CDR2 FYNNEI. The CDR3 length is 12 residues. Full variable domain (outside the CDR3, taken from reference TRBV2 and TRBJ2-3): EPEVTQTPSHQVTQMGQEVILRCVPISNHLYFYWYRQILGQKVEFLVSFYNNEISEKSEIFDDQFSVERPDGSNFTLKIRSTKLEDSAMYFCASSVGEATQYFGPGTRLTVL.

The gene calls are TRBV29-1 and TRBJ1-4; D might be TRBD1 (5 bases). V lost 5 bases, J lost 8 bases, and 12 bases lay in between. The germline V gene has CDR1 SQVTM and CDR2 ANQGSEA. The CDR3 contains 12 residues. The CDR3 protein is CSVQKGREKLFF. Here the CDR3 DNA reads TGCAGCGTTCAGAAGGGGAGGGAAAAACTGTTTTTT.

Here the CDR3 reads CSVRRDSANYEQYF. Written as DNA, the CDR3 is TGCAGCGTTAGAAGGGACAGTGCAAACTACGAGCAGTACTTC. The J gene is TRBJ2-7, the V gene TRBV29-1, with 7 bases aligning to TRBD1. The germline gives CDR1 SQVTM, CDR2 ANQGSEA. The CDR3 covers 14 residues. V shed 5 bases and J 3 bases; nucleotides not matched to a gene: 10.

J is TRBJ2-5 and V is TRBV29-1; D is ambiguous. V gave up 2 bases and J gave up 13 bases, with 11 bases separating them. Germline V gene lookup returns CDR1 SQVTM and CDR2 ANQGSEA. The CDR3 has 10 amino acids. CDR3 nucleotide sequence: TGCAGCGTTGAACAAAGGGCCCGGTACTTC. This sequence encodes CSVEQRARYF.

The chain carries TRBV14 and TRBJ2-1, with 8 bases lining up with TRBD1. The V gene's germline CDR1 is SGHDN and CDR2 FVKESK. There are 15 residues in the CDR3. The V and J ends lost 0 bases and 6 bases, in that order; junction bases with no gene match: 4. CDR3 nucleotide sequence: TGTGCCAGCAGCCAAGACAGGGGGCTAGTCAATGAGCAGTTCTTC. This gives the protein CASSQDRGLVNEQFF.

This chain uses TRBV5-6 with TRBJ2-2; D uncertain. The V end lost 2 bases, the J end lost 4 bases, and 0 bases lay between the germline ends. Germline loops: CDR1 SGHDT, CDR2 YYEEEE. The CDR3 runs 11 residues. CDR3 in DNA: TGTGCCAGCAGCTTCACCGGGGAGCTGTTTTTT. This sequence encodes CASSFTGELFF.

The rearrangement joins TRBV20-1 to TRBJ2-1; no clear D gene. The CDR3 is made up of 11 amino acids. Looked up from germline, CDR1 is DFQATT and CDR2 is SNEGSKA (reference sequence). The V gene lost 3 bases and the J gene lost 12 bases, with 12 bases spanning the gap. The DNA of the CDR3 is TGCAGTGCTAGCTTATCCCCCGGGCAGTTCTTC. Amino acids: CSASLSPGQFF.

V and J are TRBV6-5 and TRBJ2-1; D perhaps matches TRBD1 (6 bases). Germline V gene sequence: CDR1 MNHEY, CDR2 SVGAGI. V lost 5 bases and J 10 bases, leaving 12 bases between the germline ends. The CDR3 length is 12 residues. The DNA for the CDR3 is TGTGCCAGCAGTACCCCTAGGGGGGAGCAGTTCTTC. Translation gives CASSTPRGEQFF.

V gene TRBV4-2 combines with J gene TRBJ2-7; 8 bases are a match to TRBD1. The CDR3 has 14 amino acids. Losses at the gene ends were 5 bases for V and 2 bases for J; bases not matched to a gene: 5. Germline V gene sequence: CDR1 LGHNA, CDR2 YNFKEQ. The CDR3 DNA reads TGTGCCAGCAGCGGTGGACAGGGACCCTACGAGCAGTACTTC. This translates into CASSGGQGPYEQYF.

The chain combines TRBV5-1 with TRBJ2-3; D call uncertain. The V gene's germline CDR1 is SGHRS and CDR2 YFSETQ. V was trimmed by 2 bases and J by 4 bases, leaving 14 bases between them. CDR3 length: 15 residues. The CDR3 loop is CASSFLPREADTQYF. In nucleotides, the CDR3 is TGCGCCAGCAGCTTTCTCCCTCGAGAGGCAGATACGCAGTATTTT.

There are a few counts of this clone. This chain links TRBV5-1 with TRBJ2-3; D ambiguous. Trimming removed 4 bases from V and 2 bases from J, with 8 bases in between. From germline, CDR1 is SGHRS and CDR2 YFSETQ. This CDR3 contains 13 residues. The CDR3 sequence: CASSGAPTDTQYF. The DNA for the CDR3 is TGCGCCAGCAGCGGCGCACCCACAGATACGCAGTATTTT.

The V and J genes are TRBV28 and TRBJ2-1, with TRBD2 matching 8 bases. J lost 8 bases, V lost 4 bases, and 19 bases had no gene match. Germline V gene sequence: CDR1 MDHEN, CDR2 SYDVKM. The CDR3 is made up of 18 amino acids. The CDR3 nucleotides read TGTGCCAGCAGTTGGGGGTTTCTAGCGGGTACCCGGAGGGATGAGCAGTTCTTC. Its protein is CASSWGFLAGTRRDEQFF.

The chain has TRBV7-9 and TRBJ2-7; 8 bases are a match to TRBD1. Trimming cost V 3 bases and J 4 bases; bases outside gene matches: 5. Germline CDR1 SEHNR, CDR2 FQNEAQ (reference sequence). The CDR3 spans 14 residues. CDR3 bases: TGTGCCAGCAGCTTCGCAGGGGGCGGGTACGAGCAGTACTTC. It specifies CASSFAGGGYEQYF.

This clone was counted only a few times. This chain links TRBV7-9 with TRBJ1-4; a weak D match, TRBD1 (6 bases). CDR1 and CDR2 from the germline V gene are SEHNR and FQNEAQ (reference sequence). Trimming took off 5 bases at V and 7 bases at J, with 14 bases between the two ends. There are 14 residues in the CDR3. CDR3 residues: CASSRSGAGEKLFF. The CDR3 DNA reads TGTGCCAGCAGCCGCTCGGGGGCGGGTGAAAAACTGTTTTTT.

V is TRBV30 and J is TRBJ1-4; D unresolved. This CDR3 is 14 amino acids long. The germline V gene encodes CDR1 GTSNPN and CDR2 SVGIG (reference sequence). Trimming stripped 2 bases from V and 7 bases from J, with 14 bases between. The CDR3 loop reads CAWSRKQTGEKLFF. The CDR3 DNA is TGTGCCTGGAGTCGCAAACAGACGGGTGAAAAACTGTTTTTT. Full variable domain (rest looked up from reference TRBV30 and TRBJ1-4): SQTIHQWPATLVQPVGSPLSLECTVEGTSNPNLYWYRQAAGRGLQLLFYSVGIGQISSEVPQNLSASRPQDRQFILSSKKLLLSDSGFYLCAWSRKQTGEKLFFGSGTQLSVL.

V is TRBV6-1 and J is TRBJ1-1; D gene unclear. Looked up from germline, CDR1 is MNHNS and CDR2 is SASEGT. This CDR3 has 13 amino acids. Trimming cost V 6 bases and J 1 base, with 9 bases left between them. In nucleotides, the CDR3 is TGTGCCAGCAGCCCCTGGGCGAACACTGAAGCTTTCTTT. This gives the protein CASSPWANTEAFF.

The chain joins TRBV25-1 to TRBJ1-2; the D is unclear. The CDR3 extends over 12 amino acids. The V end lost 9 bases, the J end lost 8 bases, and 16 bases lay between the germline ends. Germline V lookup: CDR1 MGHDK, CDR2 SYGVNS. CDR3 DNA sequence: TGTGCCAGTAAAGGAGAAAGCGCCGGCTACACCTTC. Translating it yields CASKGESAGYTF.

V is TRBV6-1 and J is TRBJ1-4, with D perhaps TRBD1 (6 bases). With 3 bases removed from V and 3 bases from J, the gap between germline ends came to 14 bases. Germline CDR1 MNHNS, CDR2 SASEGT. This CDR3 is 16 amino acids long. CDR3 coding DNA: TGTGCCAGCAGTGATGTTGTCAGGGGAGCTAATGAAAAACTGTTTTTT. This gives the protein CASSDVVRGANEKLFF.

This sequence joins TRBV30 and TRBJ1-1; perhaps TRBD1 as D (5 bases). Germline CDR1 is GTSNPN and CDR2 is SVGIG (reference sequence). Between the trimmed V and J ends, which lost 1 base and 2 bases, there was a span of 11 bases. This CDR3 has 14 residues. The CDR3 DNA reads TGTGCCTGGAGTGGCGACGGGGCCAACACTGAAGCTTTCTTT. The encoded protein is CAWSGDGANTEAFF.

As regards this clone: One end of the junction varies from germline; a read error may be responsible. The rearrangement links TRBV7-7 to TRBJ2-5, with 7 bases fitting TRBD2. The CDR3 runs to 14 residues. Germline V gene sequence: CDR1 SSHAT, CDR2 FNYEAQ (reference sequence). The CDR3 protein is CASSLGRGEETQYF. In DNA, the CDR3 is TGTGCTAGCAGCTTAGGCCGGGGGGAAGAGACCCAGTACTTC. Full variable domain (missing parts from reference TRBV7-7 and TRBJ2-5): GAGVSQSPRYKVTKRGQDVTLRCDPISSHATLYWYQQALGQGPEFLTYFNYEAQPDKSGLPSDRFSAERPEGSISTLTIQRTEQRDSAMYRCASSLGRGEETQYFGPGTRLLVL.

The chain combines TRBV28 with TRBJ1-2; 7 nucleotides match TRBD1. CDR1 and CDR2 (germline): MDHEN, SYDVKM. The CDR3 spans 14 residues. Losses at the gene ends were 7 bases for V and 3 bases for J; bases not matched to a gene: 8. For the CDR3, the DNA is TGTGCCAGCAATCAGGGACAGCCTTACTATGGCTACACCTTC. Its translation: CASNQGQPYYGYTF.

Comments on this clone: The same CDR3 is also encoded by other DNA sequences in this sample. The chain recombines TRBV29-1 with TRBJ1-1; TRBD1 is a possible D gene (5 bases). Germline V gene sequence: CDR1 SQVTM, CDR2 ANQGSEA. Deletions cut 6 bases from V and 0 bases from J, with 8 bases between. This CDR3 comprises 12 residues. CDR3 amino acids: CSVSGLNTEAFF. The CDR3, as DNA: TGCAGCGTCTCAGGGTTGAACACTGAAGCTTTCTTT.

The chain recombines TRBV7-9 with TRBJ2-5; 13 bases match TRBD2. The germline V gene encodes CDR1 SEHNR and CDR2 FQNEAQ (reference sequence). The length of the CDR3 is 16 residues. J lost 1 base, V lost 6 bases, and 5 bases had no gene match. CDR3: CASRLGTSGVQETQYF. The CDR3 DNA follows: TGTGCCAGCAGACTAGGGACTAGCGGGGTCCAAGAGACCCAGTACTTC. Based on the CDR3 plus reference TRBV7-9 and TRBJ2-5, the full variable domain is DTGVSQNPRHKITKRGQNVTFRCDPISEHNRLYWYRQTLGQGPEFLTYFQNEAQLEKSRLLSDRFSAERPKGSFSTLEIQRTEQGDSAMYLCASRLGTSGVQETQYFGPGTRLLVL.

The chain links TRBV30 to TRBJ2-2; D gene ambiguous. Germline assignment: CDR1 GTSNPN and CDR2 SVGIG (reference sequence). V lost 3 bases and J lost 6, with 14 bases in between. The CDR3 runs 14 residues. CDR3 bases: TGTGCCTGGAGGGCCCCTAGTCGGTCCGGGGAGCTGTTTTTT. Its protein is CAWRAPSRSGELFF.

This clone was seen a handful of times. This chain uses TRBV10-3 with TRBJ1-5; D is possibly TRBD1 (5 bases). This CDR3 is built from 14 residues. Germline V gives CDR1 ENHRY, CDR2 SYGVKD. V was trimmed by 6 bases and J by 3 bases, leaving 12 bases between them. Written as DNA, the CDR3 is TGTGCCATCAGCGGGGGACTGACCAATCAGCCCCAGCATTTT. Amino acid sequence: CAISGGLTNQPQHF.

This clone has just a few counts. This chain uses TRBV9 with TRBJ2-7, with 8 bases identical to TRBD1. The V gene's germline CDR1 is SGDLS and CDR2 YYNGEE. Trimming took 3 bases from V and 0 from J; bases not matched to a gene: 8. The CDR3 has 16 amino acids. This CDR3 is CASSAGTGPNSYEQYF. The CDR3 bases are TGTGCCAGCAGCGCGGGGACAGGCCCTAACTCCTACGAGCAGTACTTC.

This clone was observed a few times. The chain uses TRBV5-1 and TRBJ2-1; D is unclear. Germline V gene sequence: CDR1 SGHRS, CDR2 YFSETQ. This CDR3 region has 15 residues. Trimming took 4 bases from V and 1 from J, leaving 12 bases between them. This CDR3 reads CASSPRLGSYNEQFF. As DNA, the CDR3 is TGCGCCAGCAGCCCGAGGCTAGGTTCCTACAATGAGCAGTTCTTC.

The rearrangement links TRBV4-1 to TRBJ2-5; weak D call: TRBD1 (5 bases). Germline-derived CDR1 and CDR2 are MGHRA and YSYEKL. CDR3 size: 18 residues. V lost 1 base, J lost 7 bases, and 25 bases lay in between. The CDR3 nucleotides are TGCGCCAGCAGCCAAGGTCCGGCGACGGGTGGGCAGGGTAGGACCCAGTACTTC. This encodes CASSQGPATGGQGRTQYF.

The rearrangement joins TRBV30 to TRBJ1-2; no definite D call. This CDR3 is 13 amino acids long. Germline V gene lookup returns CDR1 GTSNPN and CDR2 SVGIG (reference sequence). The germline V and J ends were trimmed by 4 bases and 6 bases, with 15 bases remaining between them. The CDR3 loop is CAWTRRDVHGYTF. The CDR3 coding sequence is TGTGCCTGGACTCGTAGGGATGTTCATGGCTACACCTTC.

In its sample, this clone was seen a few times. The V call is TRBV19, the J call TRBJ1-1; TRBD1 might be the D (5 bases). CDR1 and CDR2 from the germline V gene are LNHDA and SQIVND (reference sequence). The CDR3 is 14 residues long. Trimming left V 6 bases short and J 0 bases short, with 11 bases between. The CDR3 DNA reads as TGTGCCAGTAGGTGGGGACTCATGAACACTGAAGCTTTCTTT. It encodes CASRWGLMNTEAFF.

The chain couples TRBV19 to TRBJ2-4; 7 nucleotides align to TRBD2. CDR1 is LNHDA, CDR2 SQIVND, per germline (reference sequence). Trimming took 5 bases from V and 1 from J; bases not matched to a gene: 5. This CDR3 region has 15 residues. The CDR3 coding sequence is TGTGCCAGTAGTCTCAGGGAGGGGGCCAAAAACATTCAGTACTTC. Its protein is CASSLREGAKNIQYF.